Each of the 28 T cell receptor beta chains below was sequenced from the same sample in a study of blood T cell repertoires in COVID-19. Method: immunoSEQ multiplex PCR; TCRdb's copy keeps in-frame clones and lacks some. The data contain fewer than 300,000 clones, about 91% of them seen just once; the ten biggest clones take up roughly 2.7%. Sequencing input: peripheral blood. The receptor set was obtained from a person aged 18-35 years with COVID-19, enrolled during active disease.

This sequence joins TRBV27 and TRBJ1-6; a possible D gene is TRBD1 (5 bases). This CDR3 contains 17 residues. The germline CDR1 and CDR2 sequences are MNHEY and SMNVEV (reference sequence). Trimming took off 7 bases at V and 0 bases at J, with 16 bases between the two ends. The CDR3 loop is CASTSGELSSYNSPLHF. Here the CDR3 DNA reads TGTGCCAGCACCTCGGGGGAGTTAAGCTCCTATAATTCACCCCTCCACTTT.

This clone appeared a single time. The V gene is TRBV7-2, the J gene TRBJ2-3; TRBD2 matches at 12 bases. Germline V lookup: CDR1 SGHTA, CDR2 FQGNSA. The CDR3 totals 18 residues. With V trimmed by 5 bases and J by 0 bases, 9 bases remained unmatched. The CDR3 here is CASSPQGLAGGSTDTQYF. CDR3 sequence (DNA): TGTGCCAGCAGCCCCCAGGGGCTAGCGGGAGGGAGCACAGATACGCAGTATTTT.

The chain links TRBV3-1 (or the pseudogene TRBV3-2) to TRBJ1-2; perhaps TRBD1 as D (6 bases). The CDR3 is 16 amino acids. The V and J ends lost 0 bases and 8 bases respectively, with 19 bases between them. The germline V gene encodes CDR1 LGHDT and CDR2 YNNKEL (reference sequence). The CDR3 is CASSQDRGHFPLGYTF. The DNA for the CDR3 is TGTGCCAGCAGCCAAGACAGGGGACACTTCCCCCTAGGCTACACCTTC.

Here the CDR3 reads CASSYFRGRETQYF. CDR3 in DNA: TGTGCCAGCAGTTACTTCAGGGGGCGGGAGACCCAGTACTTC. This sequence joins TRBV6-5 and TRBJ2-5; 8 bases line up with TRBD1. V trimming: 1 base; J trimming: 5 bases; junction bases outside the gene matches: 3. Germline V CDR1 and CDR2: MNHEY, SVGAGI. The CDR3 is 14 residues long.

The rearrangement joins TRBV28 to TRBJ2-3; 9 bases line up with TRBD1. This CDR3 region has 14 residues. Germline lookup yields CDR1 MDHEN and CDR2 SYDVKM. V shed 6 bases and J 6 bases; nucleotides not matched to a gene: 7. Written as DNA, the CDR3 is TGTGCCAGCAGGGACCGGGACAGGGCGGATACGCAGTATTTT. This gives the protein CASRDRDRADTQYF.

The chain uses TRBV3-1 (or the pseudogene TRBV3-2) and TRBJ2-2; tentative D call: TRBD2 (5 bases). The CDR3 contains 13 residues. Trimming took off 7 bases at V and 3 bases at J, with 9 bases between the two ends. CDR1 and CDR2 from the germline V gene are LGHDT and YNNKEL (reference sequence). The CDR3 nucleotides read TGTGCCAGCACCAGGACTTACACCGGGGAGCTGTTTTTT. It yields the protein CASTRTYTGELFF.

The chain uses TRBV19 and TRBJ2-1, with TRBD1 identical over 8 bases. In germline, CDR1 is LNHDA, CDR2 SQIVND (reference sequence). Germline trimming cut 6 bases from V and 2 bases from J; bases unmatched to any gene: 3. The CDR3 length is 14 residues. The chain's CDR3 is CASSRQGTYNEQFF. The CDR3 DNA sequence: TGTGCCAGTAGCCGACAGGGGACCTACAATGAGCAGTTCTTC.

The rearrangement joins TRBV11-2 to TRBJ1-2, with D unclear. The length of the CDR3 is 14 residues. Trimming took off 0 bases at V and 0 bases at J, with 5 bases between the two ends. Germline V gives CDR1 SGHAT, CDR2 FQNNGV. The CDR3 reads CASSLDLANYGYTF. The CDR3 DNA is TGTGCCAGCAGCTTAGATCTAGCTAACTATGGCTACACCTTC.

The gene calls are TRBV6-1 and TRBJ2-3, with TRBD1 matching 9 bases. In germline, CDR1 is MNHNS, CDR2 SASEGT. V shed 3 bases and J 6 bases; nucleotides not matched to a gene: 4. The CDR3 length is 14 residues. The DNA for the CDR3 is TGTGCCAGCAGTGATGGACAGGGGACCGATACGCAGTATTTT. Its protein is CASSDGQGTDTQYF.

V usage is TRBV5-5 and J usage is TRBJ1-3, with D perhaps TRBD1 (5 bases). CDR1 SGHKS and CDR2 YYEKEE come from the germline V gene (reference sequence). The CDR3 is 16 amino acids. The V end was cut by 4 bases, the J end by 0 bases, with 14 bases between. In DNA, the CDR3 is TGTGCCAGCAGCCACCGAGGAGGGACCTCTGGAAACACCATATATTTT. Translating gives CASSHRGGTSGNTIYF.

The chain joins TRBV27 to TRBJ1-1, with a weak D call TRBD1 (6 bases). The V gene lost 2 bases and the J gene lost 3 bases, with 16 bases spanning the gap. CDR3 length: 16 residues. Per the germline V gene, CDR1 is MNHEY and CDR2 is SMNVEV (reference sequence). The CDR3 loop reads CASSLIGGGKDTEAFF. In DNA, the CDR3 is TGTGCCAGCAGTTTAATAGGCGGGGGCAAGGACACTGAAGCTTTCTTT.

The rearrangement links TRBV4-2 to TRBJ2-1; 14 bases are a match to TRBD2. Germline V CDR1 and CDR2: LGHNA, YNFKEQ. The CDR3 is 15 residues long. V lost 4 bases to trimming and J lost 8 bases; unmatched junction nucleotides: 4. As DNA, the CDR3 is TGTGCCAGCAGCCTTGGGACTAGCGGGAGCCATGAGCAGTTCTTC. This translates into CASSLGTSGSHEQFF.

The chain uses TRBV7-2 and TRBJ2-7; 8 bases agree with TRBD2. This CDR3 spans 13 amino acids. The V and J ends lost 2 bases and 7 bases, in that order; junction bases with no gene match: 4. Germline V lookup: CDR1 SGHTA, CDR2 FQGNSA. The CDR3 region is CASSLLGGGEQYF. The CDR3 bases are TGTGCCAGCAGCTTACTCGGGGGGGGAGAGCAGTACTTC.

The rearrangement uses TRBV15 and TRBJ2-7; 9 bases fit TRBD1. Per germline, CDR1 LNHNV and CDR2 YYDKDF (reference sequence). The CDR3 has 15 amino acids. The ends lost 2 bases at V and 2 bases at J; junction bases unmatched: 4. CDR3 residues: CATSRSGQGPYEQYF. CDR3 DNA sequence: TGTGCCACCAGCAGATCCGGACAGGGGCCCTACGAGCAGTACTTC.

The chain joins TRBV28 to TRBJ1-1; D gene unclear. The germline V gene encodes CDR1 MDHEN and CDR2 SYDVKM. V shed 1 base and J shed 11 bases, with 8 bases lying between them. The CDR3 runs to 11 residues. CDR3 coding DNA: TGTGCCAGCAGTTTATACAGCCATGCTTTCTTT. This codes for CASSLYSHAFF.

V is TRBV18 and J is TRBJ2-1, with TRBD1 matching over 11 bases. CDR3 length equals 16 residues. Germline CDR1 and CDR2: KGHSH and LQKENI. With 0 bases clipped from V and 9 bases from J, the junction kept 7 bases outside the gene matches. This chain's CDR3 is CASSPPALGQGGEQFF. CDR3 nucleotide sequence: TGTGCCAGCTCACCACCGGCCTTGGGACAGGGGGGTGAGCAGTTCTTC.

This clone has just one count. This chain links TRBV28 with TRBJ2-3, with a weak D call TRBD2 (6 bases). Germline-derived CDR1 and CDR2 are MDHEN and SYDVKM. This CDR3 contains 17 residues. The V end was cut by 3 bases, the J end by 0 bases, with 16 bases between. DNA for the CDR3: TGTGCCAGCAGTTTTCTAGGATCGGGAGTGAGCACAGATACGCAGTATTTT. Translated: CASSFLGSGVSTDTQYF.

CDR3 in amino acids: CATQLGSGNTEAFF. CDR3 bases: TGTGCCACCCAGCTTGGGTCAGGGAACACTGAAGCTTTCTTT. This chain joins TRBV5-6 and TRBJ1-1; no clear D gene. CDR3 length equals 14 residues. Trimming removed 9 bases at V and 1 base at J, with 16 bases between. Germline lookup yields CDR1 SGHDT and CDR2 YYEEEE.

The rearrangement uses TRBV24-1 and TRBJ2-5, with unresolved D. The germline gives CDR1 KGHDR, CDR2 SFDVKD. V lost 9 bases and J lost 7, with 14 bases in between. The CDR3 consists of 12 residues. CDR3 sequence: CATGDPRRTQYF. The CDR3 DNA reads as TGTGCCACCGGCGACCCGCGGAGGACCCAGTACTTC.

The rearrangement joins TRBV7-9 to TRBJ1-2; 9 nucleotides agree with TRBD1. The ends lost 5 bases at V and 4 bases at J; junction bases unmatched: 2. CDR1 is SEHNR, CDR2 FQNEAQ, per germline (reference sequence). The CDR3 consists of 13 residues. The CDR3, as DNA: TGTGCCAGCAGCGCACAGGGGGCCTATGGCTACACCTTC. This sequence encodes CASSAQGAYGYTF.

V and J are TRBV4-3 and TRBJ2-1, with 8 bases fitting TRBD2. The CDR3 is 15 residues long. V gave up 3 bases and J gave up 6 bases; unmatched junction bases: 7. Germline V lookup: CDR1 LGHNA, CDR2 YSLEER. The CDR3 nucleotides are TGCGCCAGCAGCCAGGGAATCAGCGGGAGCAATGAGCAGTTCTTC. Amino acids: CASSQGISGSNEQFF.

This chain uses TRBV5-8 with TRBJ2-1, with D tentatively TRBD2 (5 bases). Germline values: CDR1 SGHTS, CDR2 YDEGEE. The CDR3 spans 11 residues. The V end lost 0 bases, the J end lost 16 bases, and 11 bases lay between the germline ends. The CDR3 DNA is TGTGCCAGCAGCTTGGAGCGGCCATCCTTCTTC. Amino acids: CASSLERPSFF.

CDR3 in amino acids: CSASVGTAGGTIYF. The CDR3 nucleotides are TGCAGTGCTAGTGTTGGGACAGCCGGAGGGACCATATATTTT. This chain joins TRBV20-1 and TRBJ1-3; 7 bases match TRBD1. This CDR3 is 14 amino acids long. Germline trimming cut 3 bases from V and 10 bases from J; bases unmatched to any gene: 12. Per germline, CDR1 DFQATT and CDR2 SNEGSKA (reference sequence).

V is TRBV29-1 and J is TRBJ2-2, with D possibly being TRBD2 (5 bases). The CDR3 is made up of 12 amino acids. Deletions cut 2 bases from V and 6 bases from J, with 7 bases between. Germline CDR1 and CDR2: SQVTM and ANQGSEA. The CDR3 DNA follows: TGCAGCGTTGAAAAGGAGGCCGGGGAGCTGTTTTTT. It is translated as CSVEKEAGELFF.

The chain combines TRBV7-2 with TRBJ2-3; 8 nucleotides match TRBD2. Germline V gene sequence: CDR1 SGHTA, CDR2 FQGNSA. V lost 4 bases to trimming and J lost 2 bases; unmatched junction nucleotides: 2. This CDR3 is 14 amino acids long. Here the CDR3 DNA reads TGTGCCAGCAGCTCTAGCGGGTACACAGATACGCAGTATTTT. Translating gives CASSSSGYTDTQYF.

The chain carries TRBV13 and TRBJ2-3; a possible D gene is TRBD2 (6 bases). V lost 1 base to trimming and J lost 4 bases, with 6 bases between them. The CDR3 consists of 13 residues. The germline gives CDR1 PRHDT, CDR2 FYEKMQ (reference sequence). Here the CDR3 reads CASSLERADTQYF. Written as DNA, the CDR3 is TGTGCCAGCAGCTTAGAGCGGGCAGATACGCAGTATTTT.

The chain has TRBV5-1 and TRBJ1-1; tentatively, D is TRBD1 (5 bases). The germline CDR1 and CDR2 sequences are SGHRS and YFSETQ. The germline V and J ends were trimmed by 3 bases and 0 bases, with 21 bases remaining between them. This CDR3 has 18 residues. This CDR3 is CASSSTPDSRRMNTEAFF. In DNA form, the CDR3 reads TGCGCCAGCAGCTCCACCCCAGACAGCCGTCGTATGAACACTGAAGCTTTCTTT.

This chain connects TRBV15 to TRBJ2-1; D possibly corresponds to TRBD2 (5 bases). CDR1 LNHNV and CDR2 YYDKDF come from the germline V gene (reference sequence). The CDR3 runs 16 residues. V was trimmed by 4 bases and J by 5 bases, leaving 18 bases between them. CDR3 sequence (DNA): TGTGCCACCAGCACGGACTCTAGCTTAACCCACAATGAGCAGTTCTTC. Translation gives CATSTDSSLTHNEQFF.